This TCR beta chain was captured by sequencing in a study of blood T cell repertoires in COVID-19. Overall study: In each case, the material was cDNA or gDNA derived from T cells, B-cell-depleted T cells, or PBMCs.

Germline V lookup: CDR1 MGHRA, CDR2 YSYEKL. The CDR3 contains 16 residues. The V and J ends lost 4 bases and 3 bases, in that order; junction bases with no gene match: 6. Using immunoSEQ multiplex PCR, the repertoire was profiled, and TCRdb retains in-frame clones only, with some absent. The sample includes roughly 250,000 clones, about 90% of them seen just once. The sequencing sample was made of peripheral blood. This TCR derives from a man in his sixties who had recovered from COVID-19. V is TRBV4-1 and J is TRBJ1-6, with 7 bases aligning to TRBD1. In DNA form, the CDR3 reads TGCGCCAGCAGCCCAGGGACAGCGAACTATAATTCACCCCTCCACTTT. Translated, it gives CASSPGTANYNSPLHF.